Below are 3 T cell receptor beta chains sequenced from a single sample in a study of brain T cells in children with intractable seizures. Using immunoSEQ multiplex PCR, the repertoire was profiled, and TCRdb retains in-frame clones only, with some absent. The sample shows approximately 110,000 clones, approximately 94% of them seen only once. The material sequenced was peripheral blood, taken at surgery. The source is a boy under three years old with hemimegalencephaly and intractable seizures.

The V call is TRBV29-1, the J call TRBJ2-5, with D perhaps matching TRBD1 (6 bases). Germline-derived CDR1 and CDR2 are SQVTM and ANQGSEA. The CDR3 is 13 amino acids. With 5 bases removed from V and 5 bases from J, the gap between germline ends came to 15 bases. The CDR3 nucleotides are TGCAGCGTTCCAAGAGGGGGAGCGGAGACCCAGTACTTC. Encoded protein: CSVPRGGAETQYF.

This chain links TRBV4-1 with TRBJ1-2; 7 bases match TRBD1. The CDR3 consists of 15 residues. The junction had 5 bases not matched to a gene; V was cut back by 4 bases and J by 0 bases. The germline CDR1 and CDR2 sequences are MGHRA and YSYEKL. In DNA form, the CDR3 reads TGCGCCAGCAGCCGAACAGGGGCGACTAACTATGGCTACACCTTC. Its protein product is CASSRTGATNYGYTF.

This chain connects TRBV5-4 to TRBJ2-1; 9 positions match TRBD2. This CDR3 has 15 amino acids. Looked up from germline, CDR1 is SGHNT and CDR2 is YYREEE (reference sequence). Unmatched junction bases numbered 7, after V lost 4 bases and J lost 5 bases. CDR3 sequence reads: CASSVRTSADNEQFF. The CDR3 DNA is TGTGCCAGCAGCGTACGGACTAGCGCAGACAATGAGCAGTTCTTC.